This record looks at one T cell receptor beta chain sequence and its context. This clone showed up many times. The antigen this receptor binds is unknown. Base qualities are not provided; no much larger clone lies one nucleotide away. The germline V gene encodes CDR1 GTSNPN and CDR2 SVGIG (reference sequence). V lost 0 bases and J lost 5 bases, and the count of bases not matched to a germline gene is 16. The CDR3 holds 19 amino acids from the cysteine to the phenylalanine. The sequence is cut down to CDR3 DNA, 57 bases in frame from base 1. This specimen belongs to a study of metastatic and nonmetastatic thyroid tumors (dated by TCRdb to 2020 to 2021). Looking at the study overall: For patients with malignant and with benign thyroid disease, the researchers compared repertoires between peripheral blood samples and tumor or nodule tissue samples. Findings and caveats that apply to the study as a whole: TCR beta diversity was reported as significantly higher in malignant tumors than in benign nodules, in both blood and tumor samples.

The method was PCR. Reads for this sample came from an Illumina HiSeq 4000. The TCR beta-chain CDR3 region of each patient was profiled by high-throughput sequencing. As for the authors' bioinformatics: The researchers built a classifier to tell apart papillary thyroid cancer patients with distant metastasis, based on CDR3 differences among clinicopathological groups. The Shannon index was used to assess repertoire diversity, and the Morisita-Horn index was used to assess tumor-blood repertoire similarity. TCRdb cleaned the public reads at Q25 with fastp, built clones with MiXCR and kept in-frame beta chains. These V and J calls originate from TCRdb's pipeline instead of the authors' own analysis. The sample has approximately 17,000 clones on record, approximately 30% of them singletons. The ten top clones hold roughly 16% of the sample. None of the patients had been given any treatment before thyroid surgery. Patient clinical samples collected from 2012 to 2018 were retrospectively analysed using T-cell receptor beta sequencing.

The V and J segments used are TRBV30 and TRBJ1-6, and TRBD1 matches 7 of the central bases. Material for sequencing was tumor tissue. This sequence was found in a female donor with papillary thyroid cancer or a benign thyroid nodule (not recorded which). Some clones in this sample may be carry-over from other donors' samples. The nucleotide sequence is TGTGCCTGGAGTGTTTGGGGGTCTACAGGGGAAGCGAATAATTCACCCCTCCACTTT. Translated, this gives CAWSVWGSTGEANNSPLHF. Here the CDR3 is joined to the reference TRBV30 and TRBJ1-6 genes, and the full variable domain is: SQTIHQWPATLVQPVGSPLSLECTVEGTSNPNLYWYRQAAGRGLQLLFYSVGIGQISSEVPQNLSASRPQDRQFILSSKKLLLSDSGFYLCAWSVWGSTGEANNSPLHFGNGTRLTVT.